These T cell receptor beta chains were read from a single sample in a study of OX40 agonist ivuxolimab in advanced cancers. Data came from immunoSEQ multiplex PCR; TCRdb stores just in-frame clones and leaves some out. The repertoire consists of 35,000 to 45,000 clones, with around four fifths occurring once and the leading ten covering about 2%. The specimen comprised CD4+ or CD8+ T cells sorted from blood, sampled in a trial of the OX40 agonist ivuxolimab. The origin of the receptors is an adult with an advanced solid tumor such as melanoma, head and neck, liver or kidney cancer. Both conserved end residues are part of each CDR3. Each record gives: D gene, V gene, J gene, clone size, CDR3 DNA, CDR3 protein. The D gene is left open where the match is weak. Only some rows state a clone size, as once, few, many or a class for expanded clones.

TRBD2	TRBV5-4	TRBJ2-7	NA	TGTGCCAGCAGCGAACTAGCGGGGGGGATATACGAGCAGTACTTC	CASSELAGGIYEQYF
TRBD1	TRBV7-2	TRBJ2-3	few	TGTGCCAGCAGCTCTGGGGACAGGAGCACAGATACGCAGTATTTT	CASSSGDRSTDTQYF
NA	TRBV11-3	TRBJ2-2	NA	TGTACACACGCCGGGGAAAGGACCGGGGAGCTGTTTTTT	CTHAGERTGELFF
NA	TRBV10-3	TRBJ1-1	NA	TGTGCCATCAGGGCGACGGTGAACACTGAAGCTTTCTTT	CAIRATVNTEAFF
TRBD2	TRBV7-3	TRBJ2-3	NA	TGTGCCAGCAGCTCTAGCGGGACCCGCCGCACAGATACGCAGTATTTT	CASSSSGTRRTDTQYF
NA	TRBV10-3	TRBJ2-2	NA	TGTGCCATCAGCTCAGGGTGGTCCGGGGAGCTGTTTTTT	CAISSGWSGELFF
NA	TRBV7-2	TRBJ2-7	NA	TGTGCCAGCAGCCCCTTGACAGTGAGCTACGAGCAGTACTTC	CASSPLTVSYEQYF
NA	TRBV6-4	TRBJ2-2	NA	TGTGCCAGCAGCGGTAACAGCCCGAACACCGGGGAGCTGTTTTTT	CASSGNSPNTGELFF
TRBD2	TRBV15	TRBJ2-1	NA	TGTGCCACCAGCCAGGGGGCTAGCGGGAGGGGTAATGAGCAGTTCTTC	CATSQGASGRGNEQFF
TRBD1	TRBV30	TRBJ1-4	NA	TGTGCCTGGGCGGGACAGGGCGACGAAAAACTGTTTTTT	CAWAGQGDEKLFF
NA	TRBV13	TRBJ2-7	NA	TGTGCCAGCAGCCCCACATCGACTAATTTCAACTACGAGCAGTACTTC	CASSPTSTNFNYEQYF
TRBD1	TRBV15	TRBJ2-7	NA	TGTGCCACCAGTCATCCGGGACAGGGTTTCGAGCAGTACTTC	CATSHPGQGFEQYF
NA	TRBV2	TRBJ2-3	NA	TGTGCCAGCAGTGAATCGGGACAAGGGGTGGATACGCAGTATTTT	CASSESGQGVDTQYF
NA	TRBV6-5	TRBJ1-5	NA	TGTGCCAGCAGTTACGGCAGGGTCCGCGATCAGCCCCAGCATTTT	CASSYGRVRDQPQHF
NA	TRBV5-5	TRBJ2-7	NA	TGTGCCAGCAGCTTGGGGGCTTACGAGCAGTACTTC	CASSLGAYEQYF
TRBD2	TRBV19	TRBJ2-5	NA	TGTGCCAGTCGGGGGGGATTGGAGACCCAGTACTTC	CASRGGLETQYF
NA	TRBV5-6	TRBJ2-6	NA	TGTGCCAGCAGCCGCGACCCTGGGGCCAACGTCCTGACTTTC	CASSRDPGANVLTF
NA	TRBV19	TRBJ1-1	NA	TGTGCCAGTACCCCGCGGTCAGTGCGCATGAACACTGAAGCTTTCTTT	CASTPRSVRMNTEAFF
TRBD1	TRBV9	TRBJ1-1	NA	TGTGCCAGCAGCGAATCCGGGACAGGGCGAGCTGAAGCTTTCTTT	CASSESGTGRAEAFF
NA	TRBV20-1	TRBJ2-7	NA	TGCAGTGCTAGAGATTACGACGAGCAGTACTTC	CSARDYDEQYF
NA	TRBV2	TRBJ2-2	once	TGTGCCAGCAGACGTTTTGGGAGAACCGGGGAGCTGTTTTTT	CASRRFGRTGELFF
NA	TRBV7-9	TRBJ2-5	NA	TGTGCCAGCAGCTTACAGGACAGCCAAGAGACCCAGTACTTC	CASSLQDSQETQYF
NA	TRBV15	TRBJ1-4	NA	TGTGCCACCAGCAGGGACATCAGGGCTTCGGGTGAAAAACTGTTTTTT	CATSRDIRASGEKLFF
TRBD1	TRBV28	TRBJ1-5	few	TGTGCCAGCACGACAGGGTTTAGATCGAGCAATCAGCCCCAGCATTTT	CASTTGFRSSNQPQHF
NA	TRBV19	TRBJ1-2	medium-sized	TGTGCCAGTAGTATGCCTGACAGACGTGGCTACACCTTC	CASSMPDRRGYTF
NA	TRBV28	TRBJ2-7	NA	TGTGCCAGCAGTCTTACCGAGCAGTACTTC	CASSLTEQYF
TRBD2	TRBV5-1	TRBJ2-7	NA	TGCGCCAGCAGCCCCCGGGGGGAGGGTACCTACGAGCAGTACTTC	CASSPRGEGTYEQYF
NA	TRBV7-9	TRBJ2-1	NA	TGTGCCAGCAGCCTCAGGGGCTATGAGCAGTTCTTC	CASSLRGYEQFF
NA	TRBV19	TRBJ1-5	few	TGTGCCCGACTTGTGAAAGGGGGTCAGCCCCAGCATTTT	CARLVKGGQPQHF
NA	TRBV7-9	TRBJ2-7	NA	TGTGCCGGCGAGGGTAGCGGAGCCTACGAGCAGTACTTC	CAGEGSGAYEQYF
TRBD2	TRBV2	TRBJ2-7	NA	TGTGCCAGCAGTGCGGGACGGGAGGGGTACGAGCAGTACTTC	CASSAGREGYEQYF
NA	TRBV5-1	TRBJ1-6	NA	TGCGCCAGCAGCCCGACCGGCAATAATTCACCCCTCCACTTT	CASSPTGNNSPLHF
NA	TRBV27	TRBJ1-4	once	TGTGCCAGCAGTCAGACAGCTACCAATGAAAAACTGTTTTTT	CASSQTATNEKLFF
NA	TRBV21-1	TRBJ2-5	NA	TGTGCCAGCAGCAAAGACCCAGGGAAGGAGACCCAGTACTTC	CASSKDPGKETQYF
NA	TRBV27	TRBJ1-1	NA	TGTGCCAGCAGTTTGGTTCGGTCGGGGTGGGTGATGAACACTGAAGCTTTCTTT	CASSLVRSGWVMNTEAFF
NA	TRBV14	TRBJ1-6	NA	TGTGCCAGCAGCCAAGCCTCGGGGGCGAATTCACCCCTCCACTTT	CASSQASGANSPLHF
NA	TRBV6-6	TRBJ2-5	NA	TGTGCCAGCAGTTACTCGAGGGGAGACCAAGAGACCCAGTACTTC	CASSYSRGDQETQYF
TRBD1	TRBV28	TRBJ1-5	NA	TGTGCCAGCAGACGACAGGGGGCACCTAATCAGCCCCAGCATTTT	CASRRQGAPNQPQHF
TRBD1	TRBV25-1	TRBJ2-1	NA	TGTGCCAGCAGTGGGGGACAGGGGGCGCGTGAGCAGTTCTTC	CASSGGQGAREQFF
TRBD2	TRBV6-4	TRBJ2-3	NA	TGTGCCAGCAGCCCTTTAGCGGGAGCCACAGATACGCAGTATTTT	CASSPLAGATDTQYF
NA	TRBV28	TRBJ1-1	NA	TGTGCCAGCAGTTCAGCGGAGGGCGTTGTGAACACTGAAGCTTTCTTT	CASSSAEGVVNTEAFF
NA	TRBV30	TRBJ2-5	NA	TGTGCCTGGAGTCCGGACATCGAAGAGACCCAGTACTTC	CAWSPDIEETQYF
TRBD1	TRBV11-2	TRBJ1-6	NA	TGTGCCAGCAGCATCCGGGACAGCAAAAATTCACCCCTCCACTTT	CASSIRDSKNSPLHF
NA	TRBV19	TRBJ1-1	NA	TGTGCCAGTAGTATAGGATCGCGGGGAACTGAAGCTTTCTTT	CASSIGSRGTEAFF
NA	TRBV15	TRBJ2-1	NA	TGTGCCACCAGCCTGCGGATTGGAGCGGATAAGGGTGAGCAGTTCTTC	CATSLRIGADKGEQFF
TRBD1	TRBV5-1	TRBJ2-4	NA	TGCGCCAGCAGCCAACCGACAGGGCCCAAAAACATTCAGTACTTC	CASSQPTGPKNIQYF
NA	TRBV5-1	TRBJ1-4	NA	TGCGCCAGCAGCCCAACCTTGAGGGGAACTAATGAAAAACTGTTTTTT	CASSPTLRGTNEKLFF
NA	TRBV5-4	TRBJ2-2	NA	TGTGCCAGCAGCTTCGACTTACTCGGGGAGCTGTTTTTT	CASSFDLLGELFF
TRBD2	TRBV5-4	TRBJ2-1	NA	TGTGCCAGCAGCTTAGGACTAGCGAGCTACAATGAGCAGTTCTTC	CASSLGLASYNEQFF
TRBD2	TRBV28	TRBJ2-3	NA	TGTGCCAGCAGTACAATTTGGACCAACGGGAGGGCCATTGATACGCAGTATTTT	CASSTIWTNGRAIDTQYF
TRBD2	TRBV6-1	TRBJ2-1	NA	TGTGCCAGCAGATTGACTAGCGGGGAGGGGTATGAGCAGTTCTTC	CASRLTSGEGYEQFF
TRBD2	TRBV11-3	TRBJ2-3	NA	TGTGCCAGCAGCTTAGCCCGGGGGGATATTCCAGATACGCAGTATTTT	CASSLARGDIPDTQYF
NA	TRBV18	TRBJ2-1	NA	TGTGCCAGCTCACCATCGCTGGCGACTTCCTACAATGAGCAGTTCTTC	CASSPSLATSYNEQFF